The clone carrying this T cell receptor (beta chain) has more than one count but fewer than ten. What it recognizes is unknown. Time point of the sample: cycle 4 day 1 (C4D1), after 5 to 7 weeks of nivolumab. After autologous stem cell transplantation all patients relapsed, and prior brentuximab vedotin exposure differed between cohorts. Starting with thawed PBMCs, CD4+ T cells were purified by magnetic negative selection. These data are taken from a study of PD-1 blockade in classical Hodgkin lymphoma. On the study more broadly: Patients were infused with nivolumab 3 mg/kg every 2 weeks.

Using immunoSEQ multiplex PCR, the repertoire was profiled, and TCRdb retains in-frame clones only, with some absent. The repertoire consists of around 13,000 clones, with around nine tenths occurring once and the leading ten covering less than 1%. Trimming took 0 bases from V and 5 from J, leaving 8 bases between them. The CDR3 runs to 13 residues. Germline V gene sequence: CDR1 SGHNT, CDR2 YYREEE (reference sequence). Findings and limits, study-wide: Baseline diversity was lower in partial responders and progressors than complete responders. It was CD4+ TCR diversity, not CD8+, that rose significantly by C4D1. Reported findings placed baseline TCR diversity lower in newly diagnosed patients (compared with healthy donors).

Here the sequenced sample was CD4+ T cells from blood, taken before the fourth cycle of nivolumab. The chain uses TRBV5-4 and TRBJ1-2, with D possibly TRBD1 on 5 matching bases. The receptor was isolated from a human donor with classical Hodgkin lymphoma. Written as DNA, the CDR3 is TGTGCCAGCAGCTTGGCAGGGATATATGGCTACACCTTC. The encoded protein is CASSLAGIYGYTF. The entire variable domain, with the rest obtained from reference TRBV5-4 and TRBJ1-2, is as follows: ETGVTQSPTHLIKTRGQQVTLRCSSQSGHNTVSWYQQALGQGPQFIFQYYREEENGRGNFPPRFSGLQFPNYSSELNVNALELDDSALYLCASSLAGIYGYTFGSGTRLTVV.